These T cell receptor beta chains were read from a single sample in a study of graft-versus-host responses after intestinal transplantation. TCRdb's copy holds only in-frame clones and misses some; the assay was immunoSEQ multiplex PCR. The sample holds over 10,000 clones; over 65% are singletons and the top ten take about 4.5%. Sequencing was performed on ileum tissue, taken roughly 4.5 months after intestinal transplantation. These receptors all come from a human patient who received an intestinal transplant, so some T cells may come from the graft donor. Each CDR3 is given with its conserved first and last residue.

TRBV5-1 | CASSLDSPIGQYF
TRBV5-4 | CASSQESAGRGGDTQYF
TRBV9 | CASSVLPSRGYEQYF
TRBV5-4 | CASEEPVPGKIYGYTF
TRBV5-8 | CASSRGTGGIEKLFF
TRBV7-9 | CASSLAGGTVDEQYF
TRBV2 | CASRNGQGRITLHF
TRBV9 | CASFSEQLNEQFF
TRBV2 | CASRASGGATGELFF
TRBV5-1 | CASSFAGATFETQYF
TRBV7-2 | CASSWRGGPDEQFF
TRBV6-1 | CASRYSGPSDTQYF
TRBV27 | CASSRAGGLDEQYF
TRBV10-2 | CASSSTGVSSQPQHF
TRBV11-3 | CASSYRVGNTIYF
TRBV27 | CASSLLPGTEAFF
TRBV19 | CASKPGQGTYEQYF
TRBV7-2 | CASSLGRWSSPLHF
TRBV11-3 | CASSFGGSGETQYF
TRBV6-1 | CASSPPGQPYEQYF
TRBV7-9 | CASSPQGSGKYEQYF
TRBV19 | CASNGGAYGSYNEQFF
TRBV5-4 | CASSLAQEGNEKLFF
TRBV19 | CASSIGGGADTQYF
TRBV27 | CASSTSETYEQYF
TRBV5-1 | CASSLGGTGNQPQHF
TRBV6-5 | CASSWDSNYGYTF
TRBV2 | CASSENWLGGGLDTEAFF